Below, 15 T cell receptor beta chains from the same sample are listed, as sequenced in a study of shared clonotypes between healthy human individuals. TCRdb keeps only in-frame clones here, not all; method: immunoSEQ multiplex PCR. The table shows around 2,000,000 clones, with around 93% occurring only once. As defined, naive CD8 cells were CD45RO-negative and positively selected for CCR7, with terminally differentiated effector memory CD45RA+ cells excluded. Sequenced input: naive CD8+ T cells from PBMCs. The receptor set was obtained from a man between 18 and 35 years old in good health. Some clones in this sample may be carry-over from other donors' samples.

The chain carries TRBV7-4 and TRBJ1-4, with 7 positions matching TRBD1. CDR3 length: 17 residues. Germline CDR1 and CDR2: SGHVT and SQSDAQ. J was trimmed by 4 bases and V by 9 bases; bases with no gene match: 17. The CDR3: CARVLRLKGANNEKLFF. As DNA, the CDR3 is TGTGCCAGGGTACTTCGTCTCAAGGGGGCGAATAATGAAAAACTGTTTTTT.

This clone was recorded only once. The chain uses TRBV2 and TRBJ2-7, with 7 bases lining up with TRBD1. There are 13 residues in the CDR3. V was pared by 6 bases and J by 3 bases, with 5 bases of the junction left unmatched. From germline, CDR1 is SNHLY and CDR2 FYNNEI. The CDR3 reads CASRGDSDYEQYF. The CDR3 DNA reads as TGTGCCAGCAGAGGGGACAGTGACTACGAGCAGTACTTC. Together with reference TRBV2 and TRBJ2-7, the CDR3 gives the full variable domain: EPEVTQTPSHQVTQMGQEVILRCVPISNHLYFYWYRQILGQKVEFLVSFYNNEISEKSEIFDDQFSVERPDGSNFTLKIRSTKLEDSAMYFCASRGDSDYEQYFGPGTRLTVT.

This clone came up once. The chain recombines TRBV10-1 with TRBJ2-7, with 8 positions matching TRBD1. The V and J ends lost 6 bases and 3 bases, in that order; junction bases with no gene match: 4. The CDR3 is 13 amino acids. Germline V lookup: CDR1 WNHNN, CDR2 SYGVQD (reference sequence). CDR3 bases: TGCGCCAGCAGCGACAGGGGAATCTACGAGCAGTACTTC. Its translation: CASSDRGIYEQYF.

The chain links TRBV29-1 to TRBJ2-2; 7 bases line up with TRBD2. The V and J ends lost 4 bases and 6 bases, in that order; junction bases with no gene match: 17. From germline, CDR1 is SQVTM and CDR2 ANQGSEA. The CDR3 sequence is 17 residues long. The CDR3 loop reads CSVGPGIGGRRAGELFF. CDR3 sequence (DNA): TGCAGCGTTGGGCCAGGTATTGGCGGGAGAAGAGCCGGGGAGCTGTTTTTT.

The chain couples TRBV9 to TRBJ2-7, with 7 nucleotides matching TRBD1. The CDR3 covers 16 residues. CDR1 is SGDLS, CDR2 YYNGEE, per germline. Losses at the gene ends were 0 bases for V and 4 bases for J; bases not matched to a gene: 10. CDR3 bases: TGTGCCAGCAGCGTAGCTCGGGACAGCATAAATTACGAGCAGTACTTC. It specifies CASSVARDSINYEQYF. The full variable domain, with the rest looked up from reference TRBV9 and TRBJ2-7, is DSGVTQTPKHLITATGQRVTLRCSPRSGDLSVYWYQQSLDQGLQFLIQYYNGEERAKGNILERFSAQQFPDLHSELNLSSLELGDSALYFCASSVARDSINYEQYFGPGTRLTVT.

V usage is TRBV4-3 and J usage is TRBJ2-7, with 10 bases aligning to TRBD2. This CDR3 contains 16 residues. Per the germline V gene, CDR1 is LGHNA and CDR2 is YSLEER. With V trimmed by 0 bases and J by 6 bases, 8 bases remained unmatched. DNA for the CDR3: TGCGCCAGCAGCCAAGACCCGGGACTAGCGTATGGCGAGCAGTACTTC. Translating gives CASSQDPGLAYGEQYF.

The chain links TRBV7-6 to TRBJ2-7, with 7 bases identical to TRBD1. The CDR3 contains 15 residues. The V gene end was trimmed by 5 bases and the J gene end by 5 bases; junction bases not matched to a gene: 12. Germline values: CDR1 SGHVS, CDR2 FNYEAQ. CDR3 in DNA: TGTGCCAGCAGCACAGGGGCAGGGATCATTAACGAGCAGTACTTC. This gives the protein CASSTGAGIINEQYF. Using reference TRBV7-6 and TRBJ2-7 for the parts outside the CDR3, the full variable domain is GAGVSQSPRYKVTKRGQDVALRCDPISGHVSLYWYRQALGQGPEFLTYFNYEAQQDKSGLPNDRFSAERPEGSISTLTIQRTEQRDSAMYRCASSTGAGIINEQYFGPGTRLTVT.

The chain joins TRBV27 to TRBJ1-4, with 9 bases aligning to TRBD1. Germline lookup yields CDR1 MNHEY and CDR2 SMNVEV (reference sequence). The trim removed 5 bases at V and 5 bases at J, leaving 6 bases unmatched. There are 15 residues in the CDR3. The CDR3: CASSPTGTGNEKLFF. In DNA form, the CDR3 reads TGTGCCAGCAGTCCCACCGGGACAGGGAATGAAAAACTGTTTTTT.

The gene calls are TRBV15 and TRBJ2-7, with a possible D match to TRBD1 (5 bases). Germline V CDR1 and CDR2: LNHNV, YYDKDF (reference sequence). Trimming shortened V by 2 bases and J by 6 bases, and 11 bases separated the two germline ends. CDR3 length: 13 amino acids. The CDR3 protein is CATSRPARVEQYF. In nucleotides, the CDR3 is TGTGCCACCAGCAGACCGGCCAGGGTCGAGCAGTACTTC.

As concerns this clone: This CDR3 is also generated by other DNA sequences in the sample. The chain links TRBV27 to TRBJ2-1, with no clear D. The length of the CDR3 is 13 residues. Trimming cost V 0 bases and J 6 bases, with 6 bases left between them. Per germline, CDR1 MNHEY and CDR2 SMNVEV (reference sequence). The CDR3 sequence is CASSLSAFNEQFF. The CDR3 DNA is TGTGCCAGCAGTTTATCGGCCTTCAATGAGCAGTTCTTC.

The chain is built from TRBV15 and TRBJ1-5; a weak D match, TRBD1 (5 bases). CDR1 is LNHNV and CDR2 is YYDKDF in the germline V gene (reference sequence). With 1 base removed from V and 2 bases from J, the gap between germline ends came to 12 bases. The CDR3 covers 16 residues. Here the CDR3 reads CATSRGRQGGNQPQHF. The CDR3, as DNA: TGTGCCACCAGCAGAGGTAGGCAGGGCGGCAATCAGCCCCAGCATTTT.

The chain employs TRBV27 and TRBJ2-5; D is unresolved. This CDR3 has 14 amino acids. Germline CDR1 reads MNHEY; CDR2 reads SMNVEV (reference sequence). With 0 bases removed from V and 5 bases from J, the gap between germline ends came to 10 bases. DNA of the CDR3: TGTGCCAGCAGTTTATCCCCCCGTCTGGAGACCCAGTACTTC. Its protein is CASSLSPRLETQYF.

V usage is TRBV13 and J usage is TRBJ2-2; 7 bases are shared with TRBD1. With 4 bases clipped from V and 4 bases from J, the junction kept 6 bases outside the gene matches. In germline, CDR1 is PRHDT, CDR2 FYEKMQ (reference sequence). The CDR3 consists of 15 residues. Here the CDR3 reads CASSSHTGATGELFF. CDR3 coding DNA: TGTGCCAGCAGCTCACATACAGGGGCCACCGGGGAGCTGTTTTTT. The full variable domain, its missing parts supplied by reference TRBV13 and TRBJ2-2, is AAGVIQSPRHLIKEKRETATLKCYPIPRHDTVYWYQQGPGQDPQFLISFYEKMQSDKGSIPDRFSAQQFSDYHSELNMSSLELGDSALYFCASSSHTGATGELFFGEGSRLTVL.

The chain uses TRBV7-8 and TRBJ2-1; D is tentatively TRBD1 or TRBD2 (5 bases each). Germline V gene lookup returns CDR1 SGHVS and CDR2 FQNEAQ. V shed 5 bases and J shed 9 bases, with 23 bases lying between them. The CDR3 is 16 amino acids. CDR3 nucleotide sequence: TGTGCCAGCAGCCCCGGCCCCGGGACGCCTTTCACTGAGCAGTTCTTC. It yields the protein CASSPGPGTPFTEQFF.

The V and J genes are TRBV6-1 and TRBJ1-2; 10 bases align to TRBD1. The germline V gene has CDR1 MNHNS and CDR2 SASEGT. Trimming at V came to 4 bases and at J to 7 bases, leaving 12 bases not matched to a gene. The CDR3 is 16 amino acids. Here the CDR3 DNA reads TGTGCCAGCAGTGGCCAACCGGGACAGGGGTGGTTTGGCTACACCTTC. Its protein product is CASSGQPGQGWFGYTF.